This T cell receptor (beta chain) was sequenced in a study of T cells in localized non-small cell lung cancer. Of note for this clone: No antigen is known for it.

Germline V gene lookup returns CDR1 LNHDA and CDR2 SQIVND (reference sequence). With 4 bases removed from V and 2 bases from J, the gap between germline ends came to 9 bases. The CDR3 spans 14 residues. Study-wide results and caveats: Sequencing covered just one tumor region, so heterogeneity cannot be ruled out. Uninvolved adjacent lung showed peak T cell clonality, exceeding tumor. Overall survival was longer when the density of T cells in the blood was higher. Adjacent lung exhibited a median of approximately 59 among the 100 most abundant tumor clones.

Assay: immunoSEQ multiplex PCR; the TCRdb copy retains only in-frame clones and omits some. Here the sample spans around 26,000 clones, about 90% being singletons. Sequencing was performed on peripheral blood, taken before any cancer treatment. This TCR came from a woman aged 40 to 75 with stage I lung adenocarcinoma. The chain employs TRBV19 and TRBJ1-3, with a tentative D call TRBD1 (6 bases). The DNA for the CDR3 is TGTGCCAGTAGTAATCCAGGGGCTGGAAACACCATATATTTT. Amino acid sequence: CASSNPGAGNTIYF.